Listed below are T cell receptor beta chains from one sample, sequenced in a study of identical twins. From the 5' RACE reads, TCRdb called clonotypes with MiXCR, one entry per CDR3 protein. The sample shows approximately 210,000 distinct CDR3 sequences, around a tenth of them seen only once. The sample was memory (CD45RO+) T cells sorted from blood. Receptor source: a woman aged 18-29 years in good health. Both conserved end residues are part of each CDR3. A D gene is named only where the DNA matches it firmly. Not all rows give a size; the values are once, few, many and, for expanded clones, a class.

- | TRBJ1-1 | - | TRBV12-3/TRBV12-4 | TGTGCCACCCGGGTGGAGGGGGAAGCTTTCTTT | CATRVEGEAFF
many | TRBJ2-7 | - | TRBV12-3/TRBV12-4 | TGTGCCAGCAGTTTACGAGGGGCCGACGAGCAGTACTTC | CASSLRGADEQYF
many | TRBJ2-1 | TRBD2 | TRBV20-1 | TGCAGTGCCGGCGGGGCTAGCGGGGGGTACAGCTCCTACAATGAGCAGTTCTTC | CSAGGASGGYSSYNEQFF
- | TRBJ1-1 | TRBD1 | TRBV12-3/TRBV12-4 | TGTGCCAGCAGCTTTACCGGGACAGGGGGCTGGGACACTGAAGCTTTCTTT | CASSFTGTGGWDTEAFF
few | TRBJ1-1 | - | TRBV12-3/TRBV12-4 | TGTGCCAGCTGCCAGAGGGGTGGTGAAGCTTTCTTT | CASCQRGGEAFF
- | TRBJ2-1 | - | TRBV7-8 | TGTGCCAGCAGCAAACAGACTGGGACCGAAAAGCAGTTCTTC | CASSKQTGTEKQFF
- | TRBJ2-5 | - | TRBV7-8 | TGTGCCAGCATCCCAGCAGGGTCGTACCAAGAGACCCAGTACTTC | CASIPAGSYQETQYF
- | TRBJ2-7 | - | TRBV20-1 | TGCAGTGCCGGTGACTACGGGGAGCAGTACTTC | CSAGDYGEQYF
few | TRBJ1-2 | - | TRBV6-1 | TGTGCCAGCAGCTCCCGAGCCAGGGCATATGGCTACACCTTC | CASSSRARAYGYTF
- | TRBJ2-5 | TRBD1 | TRBV5-1 | TGCGCCAGCAGCTTGGCAGGACAGGGTGGTGAGACCCAGTACTTC | CASSLAGQGGETQYF
many | TRBJ2-5 | - | TRBV2 | TGTGCCAGCAAATACCAAGAGACCCAGTACTTC | CASKYQETQYF
few | TRBJ1-6 | TRBD1 | TRBV12-3/TRBV12-4 | TGTGCCAGCAGTAAGACCGGGCTCCAGGGGGGTTCACCCCTCCACTTT | CASSKTGLQGGSPLHF
few | TRBJ1-6 | - | TRBV3-1 | TGTGCCAGCAGCCGCTTCAAATCACCCCTCCACTTT | CASSRFKSPLHF
few | TRBJ1-5 | - | TRBV7-8 | TGTGCCAGCAGCTCTGAGACCGTCAATCAGCCCCAGCATTTT | CASSSETVNQPQHF
few | TRBJ2-3 | TRBD2 | TRBV4-1 | TGCGCCAGCAGCCTCAGTGGCCTAGCGGGAGGTTCGGTTACGCAGTATTTT | CASSLSGLAGGSVTQYF
few | TRBJ2-1 | TRBD2 | TRBV30 | TGTGCCTGGGCCGCTAGCGGGGGAATCTACAATGAGCAGTTCTTC | CAWAASGGIYNEQFF
- | TRBJ1-5 | TRBD1 | TRBV20-1 | TGCAGTGCTAGTATCAGGGGGCCCACTCAGCCCCAGCATTTT | CSASIRGPTQPQHF
few | TRBJ1-1 | - | TRBV20-1 | TGCCGCGGAAGTCGTATGAACACTGAAGCTTTCTTT | CRGSRMNTEAFF
many | TRBJ1-2 | TRBD1 | TRBV20-1 | TGCAGTGCTAGGGACAGGGTGGGCTATGGCTACACCTTC | CSARDRVGYGYTF
many | TRBJ1-2 | - | TRBV12-3/TRBV12-4 | TGTGCCAGCAGATCACCCCTAGGGGGTGGTAACTATGGCTACACCTTC | CASRSPLGGGNYGYTF
few | TRBJ1-1 | - | TRBV20-1 | TGCAGTGCTAGAGATCCGGGGAGGGACACTGAAGCTTTCTTT | CSARDPGRDTEAFF
few | TRBJ1-1 | - | TRBV29-1 | TGCAGCTCTAAGATAAACACTGAAGCTTTCTTT | CSSKINTEAFF